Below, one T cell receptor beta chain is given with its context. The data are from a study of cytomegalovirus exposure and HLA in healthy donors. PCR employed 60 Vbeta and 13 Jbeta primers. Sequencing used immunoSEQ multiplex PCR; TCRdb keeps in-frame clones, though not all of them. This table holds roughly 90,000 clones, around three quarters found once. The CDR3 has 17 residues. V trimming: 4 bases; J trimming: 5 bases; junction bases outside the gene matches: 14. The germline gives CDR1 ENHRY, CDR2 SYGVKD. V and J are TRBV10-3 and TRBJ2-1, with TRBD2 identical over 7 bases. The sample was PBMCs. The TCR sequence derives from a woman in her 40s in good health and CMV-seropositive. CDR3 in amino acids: CAISGVFGREFDNEQFF. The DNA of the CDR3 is TGTGCCATCAGTGGAGTATTTGGGCGGGAGTTCGACAATGAGCAGTTCTTC.